Each of the 14 T cell receptor beta chains below was sequenced from the same sample in a study of shared clonotypes between healthy human individuals. Generated by immunoSEQ multiplex PCR, the TCRdb table keeps only in-frame clones and is missing some. Of around 720,000 clones listed, about 80% are singletons. Sequencing was carried out using memory CD4+ T cells sorted from blood. Stated subset: CD45RA-negative fraction. These receptors were obtained from a woman aged 30 to 39 in good health.

The chain joins TRBV30 to TRBJ1-5; 8 positions agree with TRBD1. Germline lookup yields CDR1 GTSNPN and CDR2 SVGIG (reference sequence). The CDR3 covers 13 residues. V lost 4 bases to trimming and J lost 3 bases; unmatched junction nucleotides: 2. The chain's CDR3 is CAWTGQDNQPQHF. CDR3 in DNA: TGTGCCTGGACGGGACAGGACAATCAGCCCCAGCATTTT.

This sequence joins TRBV4-1 and TRBJ1-1; D unclear. Germline assignment: CDR1 MGHRA and CDR2 YSYEKL. Trimming took 0 bases from V and 5 from J, leaving 10 bases between them. This CDR3 comprises 14 residues. The CDR3, as DNA: TGCGCCAGCAGCCAAGAGCGGGTTATGACTGAAGCTTTCTTT. Translating gives CASSQERVMTEAFF.

The rearrangement uses TRBV1 and TRBJ2-1; the DNA was not compared with TRBD2, the D call given in the table. TRBV1 is recorded as a pseudogene. The CDR3 runs to 14 residues. The CDR3 sequence: CTSSLPSGSGKQFF. Written as DNA, the CDR3 is TGCACCAGCAGCCTCCCCAGCGGTAGCGGAAAGCAGTTCTTC.

The V call is TRBV2, the J call TRBJ1-1, with D possibly being TRBD1 (6 bases). The CDR3 spans 15 residues. Germline lookup yields CDR1 SNHLY and CDR2 FYNNEI. Trimming removed 4 bases from V and 4 bases from J, with 16 bases in between. The CDR3 nucleotides are TGTGCCAGCAGTGGACAGGAAATTCTTGTCACTGAAGCTTTCTTT. Its translation is CASSGQEILVTEAFF.

This clone appeared once. This rearrangement joins TRBV5-1 to TRBJ1-3; no definite D call. V shed 2 bases and J shed 0 bases, with 9 bases lying between them. CDR1 and CDR2 from the germline V gene are SGHRS and YFSETQ. This CDR3 is 15 amino acids long. The CDR3 region has the DNA TGCGCCAGCAGCTTCGGGGATGGCTCTGGAAACACCATATATTTT. Translation: CASSFGDGSGNTIYF.

The chain couples TRBV6-1 to TRBJ1-2; D is unresolved. V was shortened by 4 bases and J by 4 bases, with 13 bases between the two germline ends. Germline CDR1 reads MNHNS; CDR2 reads SASEGT. CDR3 size: 14 residues. CDR3 sequence (DNA): TGTGCCAGCAGTGCGTTAGGACGGCTCTATGGCTACACCTTC. It codes for CASSALGRLYGYTF.

This clone appeared once. The gene calls are TRBV2 and TRBJ1-2; a weak D match, TRBD1 (5 bases). V lost 9 bases and J lost 0, with 20 bases in between. In germline, CDR1 is SNHLY, CDR2 FYNNEI. The CDR3 loop spans 16 amino acids. Written as DNA, the CDR3 is TGTGCCAGTAGGTGGGACCGACCCTTGACTAACTATGGCTACACCTTC. Amino acids: CASRWDRPLTNYGYTF.

DNA for the CDR3: TGTGCCAGCAGCCAAGATTGGGCTAGCGGACGCATCCCCCCGCGGACCCAGTACTTC. Translating it yields CASSQDWASGRIPPRTQYF. The rearrangement links TRBV4-2 to TRBJ2-5, with 7 bases that match TRBD2. This CDR3 comprises 19 residues. Germline trimming cut 0 bases from V and 7 bases from J; bases unmatched to any gene: 20. CDR1 and CDR2 from the germline V gene are LGHNA and YNFKEQ.

This clone was observed a few times. The V gene is TRBV7-2, the J gene TRBJ2-7; D gene uncertain. The germline CDR1 and CDR2 sequences are SGHTA and FQGNSA. The V end was cut by 5 bases, the J end by 6 bases, with 11 bases between. The length of the CDR3 is 12 residues. CDR3 in DNA: TGTGCCAGCAGCCTGACTGGTTTCGAGCAGTACTTC. Its translation is CASSLTGFEQYF.

The DNA of the CDR3 is TGCGCCAGCAGCTTGGCCCTGGGACAGTCGGATGGCTACACCTTC. Protein: CASSLALGQSDGYTF. The chain carries TRBV5-1 and TRBJ1-2; TRBD1 agrees at 7 bases. Looked up from germline, CDR1 is SGHRS and CDR2 is YFSETQ. There are 15 residues in the CDR3. Trimming removed 0 bases from V and 6 bases from J; junction bases left unmatched: 8.

The chain recombines TRBV11-2 with TRBJ2-6, with D maybe TRBD2 (6 bases). Germline values: CDR1 SGHAT, CDR2 FQNNGV. Trimming left V 5 bases short and J 1 base short, with 21 bases between. The CDR3 covers 19 residues. The CDR3 DNA reads as TGTGCCAGCAGCCACCTCGGGGCGGGGCGCGGATCTGGGGCCAACGTCCTGACTTTC. Amino acid sequence: CASSHLGAGRGSGANVLTF.

This clone was found a few times. The rearrangement links TRBV28 to TRBJ1-5; the match to TRBD1 covers 8 bases. CDR1 and CDR2 (germline): MDHEN, SYDVKM. This CDR3 contains 15 residues. V shed 6 bases and J 1 base; nucleotides not matched to a gene: 5. The CDR3 sequence is CASRSDRASNQPQHF. The CDR3 DNA reads as TGTGCCAGCAGGTCGGACAGGGCGAGCAATCAGCCCCAGCATTTT.

The chain is built from TRBV6-6 and TRBJ1-5; D possibly corresponds to TRBD1 (5 bases). The CDR3 contains 15 residues. The germline V gene encodes CDR1 MNHNY and CDR2 SVGAGI (reference sequence). The V end lost 4 bases, the J end lost 3 bases, and 13 bases lay between the germline ends. CDR3 protein: CASSSLDIYNQPQHF. The DNA for the CDR3 is TGTGCCAGCAGTTCATTGGACATTTACAATCAGCCCCAGCATTTT.

There are a few counts of this clone. The genes are TRBV28 and TRBJ2-3, with D possibly called TRBD1 or TRBD2 (5 bases each). CDR3 length: 14 residues. V was shortened by 3 bases and J by 6 bases, with 13 bases between the two germline ends. Germline-derived CDR1 and CDR2 are MDHEN and SYDVKM. The CDR3 DNA sequence: TGTGCCAGCAGTTTTAGGCTAGCAGGGGATACGCAGTATTTT. It encodes CASSFRLAGDTQYF. The variable domain in full, with the rest retrieved from reference TRBV28 and TRBJ2-3, is DVKVTQSSRYLVKRTGEKVFLECVQDMDHENMFWYRQDPGLGLRLIYFSYDVKMKEKGDIPEGYSVSREKKERFSLILESASTNQTSMYLCASSFRLAGDTQYFGPGTRLTVL.